This TCR beta chain is from a study of cytomegalovirus exposure and HLA in healthy donors. Broader study findings: In vitro data verified a few CMV-associated chains as specific for CMV antigens.

CDR1 is LGHNA and CDR2 is YNFKEQ in the germline V gene. The V gene lost 2 bases and the J gene lost 0 bases, with 13 bases spanning the gap. The length of the CDR3 is 17 residues. PCR employed 60 Vbeta and 13 Jbeta primers. The protocol was immunoSEQ multiplex PCR, while the TCRdb copy is restricted to in-frame clones and leaves out a portion. The sample contains tens of thousands of clones, around 83% of which appear only once. In the case of this clone: Its cognate antigen is unknown.

The receptor's source is a man between 25 and 39 years old in good health and CMV-seronegative. Sample: PBMCs. This chain connects TRBV4-2 to TRBJ2-2; the D is unclear. The CDR3 loop is CASSQSSWASNTGELFF. The CDR3 DNA sequence: TGTGCCAGCAGCCAATCCTCCTGGGCCTCGAACACCGGGGAGCTGTTTTTT.